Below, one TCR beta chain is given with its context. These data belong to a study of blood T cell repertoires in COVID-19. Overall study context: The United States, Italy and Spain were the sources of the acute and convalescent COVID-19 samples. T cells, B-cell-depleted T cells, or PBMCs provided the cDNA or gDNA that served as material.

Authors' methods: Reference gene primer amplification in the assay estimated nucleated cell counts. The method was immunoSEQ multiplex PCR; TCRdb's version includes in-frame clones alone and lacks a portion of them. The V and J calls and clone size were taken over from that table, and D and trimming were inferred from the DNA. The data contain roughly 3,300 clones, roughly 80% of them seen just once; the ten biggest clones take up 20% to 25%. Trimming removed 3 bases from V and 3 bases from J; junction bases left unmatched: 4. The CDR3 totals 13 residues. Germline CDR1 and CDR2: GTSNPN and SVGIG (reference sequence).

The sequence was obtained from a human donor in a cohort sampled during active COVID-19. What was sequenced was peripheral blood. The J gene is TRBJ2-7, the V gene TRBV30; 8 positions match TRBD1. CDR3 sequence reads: CAWSQDRGYEQYF. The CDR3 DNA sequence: TGTGCCTGGAGCCAAGACAGGGGCTACGAGCAGTACTTC.